This TCR beta chain was documented in a study of response to subunit inactivated influenza vaccine. TCRdb called the RT-PCR reads again in MiXCR, with one record for every CDR3 protein. The sample carries about 310,000 distinct CDR3 sequences, just over 20% recorded once. Study-wide results and limits: The authors put forward the suggestion that each seasonal influenza vaccination may bring in only a limited number of new T cells.

Comment on this clonotype: Its antigen remains unknown.

The V gene's germline CDR1 is MDHEN and CDR2 SYDVKM. The CDR3 has 17 amino acids. J was trimmed by 5 bases and V by 5 bases; bases with no gene match: 12. The receptor was isolated from a man between 50 and 75 years old who received an inactivated influenza vaccine. The V and J genes are TRBV28 and TRBJ2-2; the match to TRBD1 covers 9 bases. The specimen was PBMCs from blood, collected about 19 months after vaccination. The CDR3 nucleotides are TGTGCCAGCAGTATCACCCGGGACAGGGTGTATACCGGGGAGCTGTTTTTT. It translates to CASSITRDRVYTGELFF.